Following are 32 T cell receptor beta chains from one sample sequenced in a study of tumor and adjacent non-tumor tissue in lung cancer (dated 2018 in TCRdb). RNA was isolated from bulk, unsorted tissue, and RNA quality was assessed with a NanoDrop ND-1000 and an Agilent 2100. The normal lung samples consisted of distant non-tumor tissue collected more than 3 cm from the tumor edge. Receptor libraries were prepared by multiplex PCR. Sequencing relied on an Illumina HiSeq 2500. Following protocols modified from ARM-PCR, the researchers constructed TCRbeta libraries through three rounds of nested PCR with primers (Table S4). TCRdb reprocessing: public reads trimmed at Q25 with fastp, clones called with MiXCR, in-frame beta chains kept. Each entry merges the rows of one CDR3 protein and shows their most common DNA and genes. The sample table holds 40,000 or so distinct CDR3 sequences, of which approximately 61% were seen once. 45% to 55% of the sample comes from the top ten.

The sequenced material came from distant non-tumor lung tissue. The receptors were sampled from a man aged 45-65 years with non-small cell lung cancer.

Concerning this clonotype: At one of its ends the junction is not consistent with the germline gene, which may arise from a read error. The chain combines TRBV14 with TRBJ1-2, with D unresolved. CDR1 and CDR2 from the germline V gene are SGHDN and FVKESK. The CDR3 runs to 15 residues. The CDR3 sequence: CASSQEARPNHGYTF. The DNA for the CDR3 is TGTGCCAGCAGCCAAGAGGCCAGGCCTAACCATGGCTACACCTTC.

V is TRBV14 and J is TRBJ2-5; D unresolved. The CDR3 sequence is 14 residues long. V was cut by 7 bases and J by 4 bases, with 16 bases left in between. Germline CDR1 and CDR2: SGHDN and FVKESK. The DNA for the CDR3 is TGTGCCAGCAATCAAGAATCGTGGCGAGAGACCCAGTACTTC. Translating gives CASNQESWRETQYF.

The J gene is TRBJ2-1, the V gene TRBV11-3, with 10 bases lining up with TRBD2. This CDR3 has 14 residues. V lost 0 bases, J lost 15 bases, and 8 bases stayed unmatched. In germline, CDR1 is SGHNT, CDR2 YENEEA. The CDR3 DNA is TGTGCCAGCAGCTTAGACAGCGGGAGGGTCCACGGGTTCTTC. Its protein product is CASSLDSGRVHGFF.

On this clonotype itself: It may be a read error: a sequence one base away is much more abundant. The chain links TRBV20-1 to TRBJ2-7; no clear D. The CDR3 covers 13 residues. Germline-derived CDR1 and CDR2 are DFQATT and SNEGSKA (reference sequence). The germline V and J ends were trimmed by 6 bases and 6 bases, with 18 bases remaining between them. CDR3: CSANPRCDGEQYF. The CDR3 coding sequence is TGCAGTGCCAATCCGCGATGCGACGGCGAGCAGTACTTC.

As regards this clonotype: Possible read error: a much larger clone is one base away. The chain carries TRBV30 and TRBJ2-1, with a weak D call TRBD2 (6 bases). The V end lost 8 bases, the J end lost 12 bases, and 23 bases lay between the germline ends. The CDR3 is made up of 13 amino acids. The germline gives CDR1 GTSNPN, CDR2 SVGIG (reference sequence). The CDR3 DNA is TGTGCCAGGGGTATCGGAGGGGCAAGTGGGCAGTTCTTC. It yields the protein CARGIGGASGQFF.

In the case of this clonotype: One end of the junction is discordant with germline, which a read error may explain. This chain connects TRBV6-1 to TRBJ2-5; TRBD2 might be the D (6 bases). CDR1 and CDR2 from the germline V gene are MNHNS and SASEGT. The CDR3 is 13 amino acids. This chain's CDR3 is CASSGRGCETQYF. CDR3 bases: TGTGCCAGCAGTGGACGGGGGTGTGAGACCCAGTATTTC.

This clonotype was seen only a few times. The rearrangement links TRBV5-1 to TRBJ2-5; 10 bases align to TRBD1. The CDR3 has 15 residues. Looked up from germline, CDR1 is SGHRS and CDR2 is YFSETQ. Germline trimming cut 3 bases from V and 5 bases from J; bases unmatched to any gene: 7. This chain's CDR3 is CASSYPTGGLETQYF. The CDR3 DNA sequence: TGCGCCAGCAGCTACCCGACAGGGGGCCTTGAGACCCAGTACTTC.

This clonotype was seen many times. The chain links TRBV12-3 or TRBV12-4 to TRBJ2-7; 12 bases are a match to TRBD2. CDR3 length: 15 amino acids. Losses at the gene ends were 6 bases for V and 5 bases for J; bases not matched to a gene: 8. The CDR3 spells CASSPTSGRQNEQYF. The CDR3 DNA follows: TGTGCCAGCAGCCCGACTAGCGGGAGACAGAACGAGCAGTACTTC.

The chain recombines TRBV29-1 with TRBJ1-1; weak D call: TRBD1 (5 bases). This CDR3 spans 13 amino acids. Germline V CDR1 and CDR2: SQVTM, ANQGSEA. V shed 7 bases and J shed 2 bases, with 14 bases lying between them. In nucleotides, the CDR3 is TGCAGCGCGAGACTGGGGGTAAACACTGAAGCTTTCTTT. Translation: CSARLGVNTEAFF.

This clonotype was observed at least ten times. The CDR3 DNA sequence: TGCGCCAGCAGCCTAGAGGACGGGAGTGGCTACACCTTC. This gives the protein CASSLEDGSGYTF. The V and J genes are TRBV4-1 and TRBJ1-2, with D hard to call. V lost 4 bases to trimming and J lost 7 bases, with 13 bases between them. Looked up from germline, CDR1 is MGHRA and CDR2 is YSYEKL. This CDR3 has 13 amino acids.

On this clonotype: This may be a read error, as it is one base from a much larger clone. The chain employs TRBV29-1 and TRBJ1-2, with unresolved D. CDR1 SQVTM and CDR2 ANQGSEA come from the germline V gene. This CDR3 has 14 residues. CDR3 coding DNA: TGCAGCGTTGAAGTAGATACCCTTGACTATGGCTGCACCTTC. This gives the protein CSVEVDTLDYGCTF.

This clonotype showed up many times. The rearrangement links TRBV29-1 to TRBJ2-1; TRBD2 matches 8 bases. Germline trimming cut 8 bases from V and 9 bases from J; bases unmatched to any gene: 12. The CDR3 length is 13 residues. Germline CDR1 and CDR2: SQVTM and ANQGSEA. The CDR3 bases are TGCAGCCTTCGGGGGGCGGGAGGAGGTGAGCAGTTCTTC. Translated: CSLRGAGGGEQFF.

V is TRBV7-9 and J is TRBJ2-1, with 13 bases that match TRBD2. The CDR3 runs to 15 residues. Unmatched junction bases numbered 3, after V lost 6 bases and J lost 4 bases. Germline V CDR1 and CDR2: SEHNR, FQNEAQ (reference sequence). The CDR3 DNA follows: TGTGCCAGCAGTTTGGGACTAGCGGGATACAATGAGCAGTTCTTC. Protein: CASSLGLAGYNEQFF.

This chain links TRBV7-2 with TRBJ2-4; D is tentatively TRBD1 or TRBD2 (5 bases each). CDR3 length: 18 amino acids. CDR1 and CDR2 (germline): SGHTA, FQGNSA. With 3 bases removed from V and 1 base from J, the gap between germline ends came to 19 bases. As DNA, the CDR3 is TGTGCCAGCAGCTTTAGGGGAGCCTCCCCGGGGGCCAAAAACATTCAGTACTTC. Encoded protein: CASSFRGASPGAKNIQYF.

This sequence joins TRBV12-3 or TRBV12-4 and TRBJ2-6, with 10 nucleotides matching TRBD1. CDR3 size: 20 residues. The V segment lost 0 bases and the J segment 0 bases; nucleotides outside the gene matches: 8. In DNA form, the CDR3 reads TGTGCCAGCAGTTTAGCTCAGGGACAGGGGACTCACTCTGGGGCCAACGTCCTGACTTTC. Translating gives CASSLAQGQGTHSGANVLTF.

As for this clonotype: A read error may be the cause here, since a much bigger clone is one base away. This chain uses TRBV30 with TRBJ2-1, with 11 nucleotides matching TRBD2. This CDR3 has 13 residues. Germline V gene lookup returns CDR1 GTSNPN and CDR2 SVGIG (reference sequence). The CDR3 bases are TGTGCCTGGGGGACTAGCGGATACAGTGAGCAGTTCTTC. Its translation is CAWGTSGYSEQFF.

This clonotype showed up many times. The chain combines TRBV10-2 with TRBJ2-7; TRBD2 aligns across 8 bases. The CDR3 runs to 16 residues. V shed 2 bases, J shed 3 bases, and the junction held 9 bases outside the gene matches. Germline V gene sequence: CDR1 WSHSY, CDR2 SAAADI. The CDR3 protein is CASSENLAGGLYEQYF. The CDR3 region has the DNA TGCGCCAGCAGTGAGAACCTGGCGGGGGGCCTCTACGAGCAGTACTTC.

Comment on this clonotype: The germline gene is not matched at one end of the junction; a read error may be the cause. CDR3 loop: CTSSQGLQGTGEQFF. The CDR3 DNA is TGCACCAGCAGTCAAGGGCTACAGGGTACGGGTGAGCAGTTCTTC. The gene calls are TRBV4-1 and TRBJ2-1; perhaps TRBD1 as D (6 bases). The CDR3 is made up of 15 amino acids. CDR1 is MGHRA, CDR2 YSYEKL, per germline.

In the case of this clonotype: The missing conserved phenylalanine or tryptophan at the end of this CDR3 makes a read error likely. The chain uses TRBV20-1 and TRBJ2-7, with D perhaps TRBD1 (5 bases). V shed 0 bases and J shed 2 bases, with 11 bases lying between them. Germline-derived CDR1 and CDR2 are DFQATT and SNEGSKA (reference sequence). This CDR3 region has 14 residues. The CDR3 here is CSAREEGDAYEQYS. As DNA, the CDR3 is TGCAGTGCTAGAGAGGAAGGGGATGCCTACGAGCAGTACTCC.

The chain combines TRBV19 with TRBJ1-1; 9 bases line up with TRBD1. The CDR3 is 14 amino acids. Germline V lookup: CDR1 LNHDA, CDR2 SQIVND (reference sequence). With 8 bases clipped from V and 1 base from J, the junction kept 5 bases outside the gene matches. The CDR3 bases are TGTGCCAGTTACACAGGGGGCGCGAACACTGAAGCTTTCTTT. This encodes CASYTGGANTEAFF. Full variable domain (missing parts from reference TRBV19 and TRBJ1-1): DGGITQSPKYLFRKEGQNVTLSCEQNLNHDAMYWYRQDPGQGLRLIYYSQIVNDFQKGDIAEGYSVSREKKESFPLTVTSAQKNPTAFYLCASYTGGANTEAFFGQGTRLTVV.

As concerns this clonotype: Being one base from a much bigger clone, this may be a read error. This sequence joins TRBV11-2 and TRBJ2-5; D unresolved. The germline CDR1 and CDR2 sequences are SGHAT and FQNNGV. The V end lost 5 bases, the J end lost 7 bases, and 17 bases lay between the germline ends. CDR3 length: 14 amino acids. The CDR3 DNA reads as TGTGCCAGCAGCCTAAGCCCGGCGGAGCCGACCCAGTACTTC. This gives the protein CASSLSPAEPTQYF.

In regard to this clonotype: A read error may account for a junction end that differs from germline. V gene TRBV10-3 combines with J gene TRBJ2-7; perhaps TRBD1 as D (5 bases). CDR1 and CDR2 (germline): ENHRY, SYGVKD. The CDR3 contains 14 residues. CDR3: CAISEGTGTYEQNF. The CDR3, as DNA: TGTGCCATCAGTGAGGGAACAGGAACCTACGAACAGAACTTC.

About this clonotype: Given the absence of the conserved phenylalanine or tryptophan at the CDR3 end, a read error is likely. The CDR3 DNA reads TGTGCCAGCAGCCTAGCGTTGCAGGGAGAAACTGAAGCTTTCTTA. Its translation is CASSLALQGETEAFL. The chain uses TRBV7-8 and TRBJ1-1; tentative D call: TRBD1 (5 bases). CDR3 length: 15 amino acids. The germline V gene has CDR1 SGHVS and CDR2 FQNEAQ.

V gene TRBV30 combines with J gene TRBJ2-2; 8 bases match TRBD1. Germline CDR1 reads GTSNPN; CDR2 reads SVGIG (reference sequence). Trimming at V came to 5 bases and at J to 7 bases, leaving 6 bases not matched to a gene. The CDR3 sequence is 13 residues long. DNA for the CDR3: TGTGCCTGGGCAGGACAGGGCGGCGGGGAGCTGTTTTTT. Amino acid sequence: CAWAGQGGGELFF.

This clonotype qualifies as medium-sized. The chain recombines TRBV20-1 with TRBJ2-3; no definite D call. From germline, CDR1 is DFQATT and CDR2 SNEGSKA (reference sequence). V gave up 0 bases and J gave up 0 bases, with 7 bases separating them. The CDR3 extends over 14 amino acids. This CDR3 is CSAREGFSTDTQYF. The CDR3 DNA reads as TGCAGTGCTAGAGAGGGTTTCAGCACAGATACGCAGTATTTT.

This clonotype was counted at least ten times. This chain's CDR3 is CASSLGQGNTIYF. CDR3 coding DNA: TGTGCCAGCAGTTTAGGACAAGGAAACACCATATATTTT. The chain recombines TRBV12-3 or TRBV12-4 with TRBJ1-3; no reliable D call. V was cut by 1 base and J by 4 bases, with 5 bases left in between. The CDR3 loop spans 13 amino acids.

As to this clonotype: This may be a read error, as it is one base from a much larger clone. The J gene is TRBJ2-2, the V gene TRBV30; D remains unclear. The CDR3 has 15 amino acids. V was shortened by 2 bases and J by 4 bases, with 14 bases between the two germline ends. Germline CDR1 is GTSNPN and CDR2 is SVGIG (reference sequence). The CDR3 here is CAWSLVLPGTGELFF. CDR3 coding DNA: TGTGCCTGGAGTTTGGTACTGCCGGGCACCGGGGAGCTGTTTTTT.

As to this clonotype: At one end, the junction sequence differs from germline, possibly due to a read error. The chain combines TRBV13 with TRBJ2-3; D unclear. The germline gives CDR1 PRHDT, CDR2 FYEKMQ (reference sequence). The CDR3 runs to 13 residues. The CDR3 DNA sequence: TGTGCCAGCAGCCGTCCCCTCACAGATGCGCAGTATTTT. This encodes CASSRPLTDAQYF.

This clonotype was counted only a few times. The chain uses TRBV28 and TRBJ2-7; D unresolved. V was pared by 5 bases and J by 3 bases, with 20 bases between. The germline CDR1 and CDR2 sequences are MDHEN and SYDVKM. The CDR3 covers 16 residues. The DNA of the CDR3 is TGTGCCAGCAGTACCAACCGGCTTTTTGGGGACTACGAGCAGTACTTC. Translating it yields CASSTNRLFGDYEQYF.

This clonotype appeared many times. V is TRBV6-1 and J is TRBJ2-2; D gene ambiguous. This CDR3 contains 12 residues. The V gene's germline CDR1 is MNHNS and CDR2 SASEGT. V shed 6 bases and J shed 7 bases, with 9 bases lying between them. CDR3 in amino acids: CASRSFRGELFF. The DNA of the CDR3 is TGTGCCAGCAGGTCATTTCGCGGGGAGCTGTTTTTT.

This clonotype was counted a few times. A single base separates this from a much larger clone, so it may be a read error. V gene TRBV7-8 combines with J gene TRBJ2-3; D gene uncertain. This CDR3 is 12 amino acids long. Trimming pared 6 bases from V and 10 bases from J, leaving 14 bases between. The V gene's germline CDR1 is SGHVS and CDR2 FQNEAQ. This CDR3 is CASSDGWEAQYF. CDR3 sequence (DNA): TGTGCCAGCAGTGACGGTTGGGAAGCGCAGTATTTT.

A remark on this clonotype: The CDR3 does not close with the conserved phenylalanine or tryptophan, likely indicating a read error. CDR3: CASNQDGDSYGYTI. DNA of the CDR3: TGTGCCAGCAACCAAGATGGAGATAGCTATGGCTACACCATC. This chain links TRBV4-2 with TRBJ1-2; D gene ambiguous. This CDR3 region has 14 residues. The germline gives CDR1 LGHNA, CDR2 YNFKEQ.